These T cell receptor beta chains were read from a single sample in a study of PD-1 blockade in classical Hodgkin lymphoma. The data were produced by immunoSEQ multiplex PCR, yet TCRdb's version contains in-frame clones alone and is incomplete. The sample holds 45,000 to 50,000 clones, about three quarters seen once. Sequencing was performed on peripheral blood mononuclear cells (PBMCs), taken before the second cycle of nivolumab. These receptors were taken from a human donor with classical Hodgkin lymphoma. Both conserved end residues are part of each CDR3. D genes are given only for firm matches. Rows give clone size only sometimes, using once, few, many, or a class for an expanded clone.

v_call: TRBV19; j_call: TRBJ2-2; clone_size: NA; d_call: TRBD1; cdr3_aa: CASRRQGRTGELFF; cdr3_nt: TGTGCCAGTCGCCGACAGGGGCGGACCGGGGAGCTGTTTTTT
v_call: TRBV5-1; j_call: TRBJ1-2; clone_size: many; d_call: TRBD1; cdr3_aa: CASSLGQGIYGYTF; cdr3_nt: TGCGCCAGCAGCTTGGGACAGGGGATATATGGCTACACCTTC
v_call: TRBV7-2; j_call: TRBJ1-1; clone_size: NA; d_call: TRBD1; cdr3_aa: CASRSQDRGHTEAFF; cdr3_nt: TGTGCCAGCAGATCGCAGGACAGGGGTCACACTGAAGCTTTCTTT
v_call: TRBV5-4; j_call: TRBJ2-1; clone_size: once; d_call: TRBD2; cdr3_aa: CASSGGLAGYNEQFF; cdr3_nt: TGTGCCAGCAGCGGAGGACTAGCGGGGTACAATGAGCAGTTCTTC
v_call: TRBV30; j_call: TRBJ1-5; clone_size: NA; d_call: NA; cdr3_aa: CAWSQGGNSNQPQHF; cdr3_nt: TGTGCCTGGAGTCAAGGAGGGAACTCCAATCAGCCCCAGCATTTT
v_call: TRBV19; j_call: TRBJ2-2; clone_size: NA; d_call: NA; cdr3_aa: CASSMQRAGTGELFF; cdr3_nt: TGTGCCAGTAGTATGCAAAGGGCGGGCACCGGGGAGCTGTTTTTT
v_call: TRBV4-1; j_call: TRBJ2-3; clone_size: NA; d_call: TRBD2; cdr3_aa: CASRPSGGTSTDTQYF; cdr3_nt: TGCGCCAGCAGGCCTAGCGGGGGGACTAGCACAGATACGCAGTATTTT
v_call: TRBV9; j_call: TRBJ2-2; clone_size: NA; d_call: NA; cdr3_aa: CASSVPRTDTNTGELFF; cdr3_nt: TGTGCCAGCAGCGTTCCGAGGACAGACACGAACACCGGGGAGCTGTTTTTT
v_call: TRBV19; j_call: TRBJ1-5; clone_size: NA; d_call: NA; cdr3_aa: CATLQGPNQPQHF; cdr3_nt: TGTGCCACTCTACAGGGCCCGAATCAGCCCCAGCATTTT
v_call: TRBV5-1; j_call: TRBJ2-3; clone_size: NA; d_call: NA; cdr3_aa: CASSLGAATDTQYF; cdr3_nt: TGCGCCAGCAGCTTGGGGGCAGCCACAGATACGCAGTATTTT
v_call: TRBV10-2; j_call: TRBJ1-4; clone_size: once; d_call: NA; cdr3_aa: CASSEGRRNEKLFF; cdr3_nt: TGCGCCAGCAGTGAAGGGCGGAGAAATGAAAAACTGTTTTTT
v_call: TRBV28; j_call: TRBJ1-3; clone_size: NA; d_call: NA; cdr3_aa: CASSLFPGENTIYF; cdr3_nt: TGTGCCAGCAGTTTATTTCCAGGGGAAAACACCATATATTTT
v_call: TRBV2; j_call: TRBJ2-3; clone_size: NA; d_call: TRBD2; cdr3_aa: CASSDLTSGGTDTQYF; cdr3_nt: TGTGCCAGCAGTGACTTAACTAGCGGGGGAACAGATACGCAGTATTTT
v_call: TRBV19; j_call: TRBJ2-5; clone_size: NA; d_call: TRBD1; cdr3_aa: CASRDRGSETQYF; cdr3_nt: TGTGCCAGTAGGGACAGGGGTTCAGAGACCCAGTACTTC
v_call: TRBV28; j_call: TRBJ2-3; clone_size: NA; d_call: TRBD2; cdr3_aa: CASSLPPAGGRPRTDTQYF; cdr3_nt: TGTGCCAGCAGTTTGCCCCCAGCGGGGGGGCGTCCCCGCACAGATACGCAGTATTTT
v_call: TRBV6-1; j_call: TRBJ1-2; clone_size: NA; d_call: TRBD1; cdr3_aa: CASRTGRGYTF; cdr3_nt: TGTGCCAGCAGGACAGGGAGAGGCTACACCTTC
v_call: TRBV19; j_call: TRBJ2-1; clone_size: once; d_call: NA; cdr3_aa: CASSMSGDSYNEQFF; cdr3_nt: TGTGCCAGTAGTATGTCCGGGGACTCCTACAATGAGCAGTTCTTC
v_call: TRBV20-1; j_call: TRBJ1-2; clone_size: NA; d_call: TRBD1; cdr3_aa: CSVRTGSGYTF; cdr3_nt: TGCAGTGTTCGGACAGGGAGCGGCTACACCTTC
v_call: TRBV4-3; j_call: TRBJ1-1; clone_size: NA; d_call: NA; cdr3_aa: CASSQDAAGNTEAFF; cdr3_nt: TGCGCCAGCAGCCAAGATGCGGCGGGGAACACTGAAGCTTTCTTT
v_call: TRBV29-1; j_call: TRBJ1-2; clone_size: few; d_call: TRBD1; cdr3_aa: CSVGHQPGQGIYGYTF; cdr3_nt: TGCAGCGTTGGGCACCAACCGGGACAGGGCATATATGGCTACACCTTC
v_call: TRBV5-1; j_call: TRBJ2-1; clone_size: NA; d_call: NA; cdr3_aa: CASSLDVGGYNEQFF; cdr3_nt: TGCGCCAGCAGCTTGGACGTTGGGGGTTACAATGAGCAGTTCTTC
v_call: TRBV11-1; j_call: TRBJ2-7; clone_size: NA; d_call: NA; cdr3_aa: CASSFGWRNSYEQYF; cdr3_nt: TGTGCCAGCAGCTTTGGTTGGCGGAACTCCTACGAGCAGTACTTC
v_call: TRBV18; j_call: TRBJ2-3; clone_size: NA; d_call: NA; cdr3_aa: CASSPKTATDTQYF; cdr3_nt: TGTGCCAGCTCACCAAAAACCGCCACAGATACGCAGTATTTT
v_call: TRBV11-2; j_call: TRBJ2-1; clone_size: many; d_call: NA; cdr3_aa: CASSLGSYYGKQFF; cdr3_nt: TGTGCCAGCAGCTTAGGCTCTTACTATGGCAAGCAGTTCTTC
v_call: TRBV30; j_call: TRBJ2-3; clone_size: NA; d_call: TRBD2; cdr3_aa: CAWSPRGTSGGADTQYF; cdr3_nt: TGTGCCTGGAGCCCTAGGGGCACTAGCGGGGGGGCAGATACGCAGTATTTT
v_call: TRBV5-4; j_call: TRBJ2-7; clone_size: NA; d_call: NA; cdr3_aa: CASSLDRSIYEQYF; cdr3_nt: TGTGCCAGCAGCTTGGACCGATCAATCTACGAGCAGTACTTC
v_call: TRBV6-1; j_call: TRBJ2-7; clone_size: NA; d_call: TRBD1; cdr3_aa: CASSPDRVSEQYF; cdr3_nt: TGTGCCAGCAGTCCAGACAGGGTAAGCGAGCAGTACTTC
v_call: TRBV19; j_call: TRBJ1-3; clone_size: NA; d_call: NA; cdr3_aa: CASNRLLSPGNTIYF; cdr3_nt: TGTGCCAGTAATCGCCTTCTTAGCCCTGGAAACACCATATATTTT
v_call: TRBV2; j_call: TRBJ2-3; clone_size: NA; d_call: NA; cdr3_aa: CASLQESTDTQYF; cdr3_nt: TGTGCCAGCTTACAGGAGAGCACAGATACGCAGTATTTT
v_call: TRBV9; j_call: TRBJ2-5; clone_size: many; d_call: TRBD2; cdr3_aa: CASSVDTSGGETQYF; cdr3_nt: TGTGCCAGCAGCGTGGACACTAGCGGGGGAGAGACCCAGTACTTC
v_call: TRBV4-1; j_call: TRBJ2-7; clone_size: NA; d_call: TRBD2; cdr3_aa: CASSQEVTSGSPYEQYF; cdr3_nt: TGCGCCAGCAGCCAAGAGGTGACTAGCGGGAGCCCCTACGAGCAGTACTTC
v_call: TRBV11-2; j_call: TRBJ2-5; clone_size: NA; d_call: NA; cdr3_aa: CARLTGAPGSETQYF; cdr3_nt: TGTGCCAGGTTAACCGGAGCCCCCGGTTCGGAGACCCAGTACTTC
v_call: TRBV12-5; j_call: TRBJ1-1; clone_size: NA; d_call: NA; cdr3_aa: CASGPDWGTEAFF; cdr3_nt: TGTGCTAGTGGTCCTGACTGGGGCACTGAAGCTTTCTTT
v_call: TRBV7-8; j_call: TRBJ2-7; clone_size: once; d_call: TRBD1; cdr3_aa: CASSRVRNRGAKGEQYF; cdr3_nt: TGTGCCAGCAGCCGTGTTAGGAACAGGGGAGCCAAGGGAGAGCAGTACTTC
v_call: TRBV28; j_call: TRBJ1-5; clone_size: NA; d_call: NA; cdr3_aa: CASNSNQPQHF; cdr3_nt: TGTGCCAGCAACAGCAATCAGCCCCAGCATTTT
v_call: TRBV7-8; j_call: TRBJ2-5; clone_size: NA; d_call: NA; cdr3_aa: CASSLATGPETQYF; cdr3_nt: TGTGCCAGCAGCTTAGCGACTGGCCCGGAGACCCAGTACTTC
v_call: TRBV19; j_call: TRBJ2-1; clone_size: NA; d_call: NA; cdr3_aa: CASSMTAIYNEQFF; cdr3_nt: TGTGCCAGTAGTATGACAGCCATTTACAATGAGCAGTTCTTC
v_call: TRBV28; j_call: TRBJ1-3; clone_size: NA; d_call: NA; cdr3_aa: CASSRNSGNTIYF; cdr3_nt: TGTGCCAGCAGTCGGAACTCTGGAAACACCATATATTTT
v_call: TRBV18; j_call: TRBJ1-1; clone_size: NA; d_call: NA; cdr3_aa: CASSYAGGNTEAFF; cdr3_nt: TGTGCCAGCTCATACGCGGGGGGGAACACTGAAGCTTTCTTT
v_call: TRBV29-1; j_call: TRBJ2-5; clone_size: NA; d_call: TRBD2; cdr3_aa: CSVERPSGGGETQYF; cdr3_nt: TGCAGCGTTGAACGTCCATCGGGAGGGGGAGAGACCCAGTACTTC
v_call: TRBV5-5; j_call: TRBJ1-5; clone_size: NA; d_call: TRBD1; cdr3_aa: CASNSGQGDMGNQPQHF; cdr3_nt: TGTGCCAGCAACTCAGGACAGGGGGATATGGGCAATCAGCCCCAGCATTTT
v_call: TRBV4-1; j_call: TRBJ2-1; clone_size: NA; d_call: TRBD2; cdr3_aa: CASSHTGGNEQFF; cdr3_nt: TGCGCCAGCAGCCACACGGGAGGGAATGAGCAGTTCTTC